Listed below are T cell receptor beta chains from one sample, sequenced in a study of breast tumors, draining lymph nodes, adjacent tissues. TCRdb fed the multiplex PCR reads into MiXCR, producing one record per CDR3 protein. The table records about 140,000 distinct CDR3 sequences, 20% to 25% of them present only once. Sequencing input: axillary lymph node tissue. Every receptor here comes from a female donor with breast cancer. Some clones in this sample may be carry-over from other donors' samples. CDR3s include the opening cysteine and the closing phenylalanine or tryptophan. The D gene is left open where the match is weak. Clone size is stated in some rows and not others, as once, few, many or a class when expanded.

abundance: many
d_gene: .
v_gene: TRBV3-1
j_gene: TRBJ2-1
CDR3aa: CASSQVRFSNEQFF
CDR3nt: TGTGCCAGCAGCCAAGTTCGCTTCTCCAATGAGCAGTTCTTC

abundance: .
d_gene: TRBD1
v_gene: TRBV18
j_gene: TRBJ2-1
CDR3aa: CASSSGTGSNEQFF
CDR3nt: TGTGCCAGCTCATCCGGGACAGGGAGCAATGAGCAGTTCTTC

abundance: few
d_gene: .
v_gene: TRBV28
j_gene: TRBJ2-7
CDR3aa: CASSTPGQTRAYEQYF
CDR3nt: TGTGCCAGCAGCACACCGGGCCAGACCCGAGCCTACGAGCAGTACTTC

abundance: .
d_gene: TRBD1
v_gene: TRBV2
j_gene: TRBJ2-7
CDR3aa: CASRGGQAFASYEQYF
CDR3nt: TGTGCCAGCAGGGGCGGACAGGCCTTCGCCTCCTACGAGCAGTACTTC

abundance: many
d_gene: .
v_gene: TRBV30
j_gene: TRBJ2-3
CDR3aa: CAWSTRTDTQYF
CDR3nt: TGTGCCTGGAGTACCCGCACAGATACGCAGTATTTT

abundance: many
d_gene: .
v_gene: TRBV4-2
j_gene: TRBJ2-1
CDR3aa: CASSHDDSSYNEQFF
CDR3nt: TGTGCCAGCAGCCATGACGACAGCTCCTACAATGAGCAGTTCTTC

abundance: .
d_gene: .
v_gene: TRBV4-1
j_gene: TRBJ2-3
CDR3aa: CASSRGRARTQGPLPGLMDTQYF
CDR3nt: TGCGCCAGCAGCCGAGGGCGGGCTAGGACCCAGGGACCCCTCCCGGGCCTAATGGATACGCAGTATTTT

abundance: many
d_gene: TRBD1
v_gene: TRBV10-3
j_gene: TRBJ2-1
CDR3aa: CAISEPTGGNNEQFF
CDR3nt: TGTGCCATCAGTGAGCCGACAGGGGGCAACAATGAGCAGTTCTTC

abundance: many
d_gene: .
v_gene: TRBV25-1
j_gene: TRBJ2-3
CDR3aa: CASSDPVGADTQYF
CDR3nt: TGTGCCAGCAGTGATCCAGTCGGGGCAGATACGCAGTATTTT

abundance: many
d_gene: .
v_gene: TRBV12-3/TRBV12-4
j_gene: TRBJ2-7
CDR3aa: CASSQTGEVPYEQYF
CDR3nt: TGTGCCAGCAGCCAGACAGGAGAGGTTCCCTACGAGCAGTACTTC

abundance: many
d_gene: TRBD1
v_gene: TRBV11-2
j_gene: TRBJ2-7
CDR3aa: CASSPGQGGEQYF
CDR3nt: TGTGCCAGCAGCCCCGGACAGGGTGGCGAGCAGTACTTC

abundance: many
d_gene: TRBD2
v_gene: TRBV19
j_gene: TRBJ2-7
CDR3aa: CATRLAGHSYEQYF
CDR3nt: TGTGCCACCCGACTAGCGGGTCATTCCTACGAGCAGTACTTC

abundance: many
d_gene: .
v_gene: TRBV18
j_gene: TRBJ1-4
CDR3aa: CASSPYRDSEEKLFF
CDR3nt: TGTGCCAGCTCACCTTACCGGGACTCTGAAGAAAAACTGTTTTTT

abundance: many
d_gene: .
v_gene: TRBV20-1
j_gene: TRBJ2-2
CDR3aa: CSARDSRDTGELFF
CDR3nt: TGCAGTGCTAGAGATAGCAGGGATACCGGGGAGCTGTTTTTT

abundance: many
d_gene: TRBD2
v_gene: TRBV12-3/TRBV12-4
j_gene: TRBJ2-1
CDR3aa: CASSPFGTSGFNEQFF
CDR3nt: TGTGCCAGCAGTCCATTCGGGACTAGCGGTTTCAATGAGCAGTTCTTC

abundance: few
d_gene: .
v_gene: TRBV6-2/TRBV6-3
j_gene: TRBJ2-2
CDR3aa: CASQGRLENTGELFF
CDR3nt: TGTGCCAGCCAGGGACGCCTCGAGAACACCGGGGAGCTGTTTTTT

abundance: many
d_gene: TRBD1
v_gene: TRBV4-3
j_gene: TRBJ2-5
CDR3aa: CASSQRTGRQETQYF
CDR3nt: TGCGCCAGCAGCCAACGGACAGGGAGACAAGAGACCCAGTACTTC

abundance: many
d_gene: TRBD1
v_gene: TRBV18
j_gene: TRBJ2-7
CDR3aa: CASSTGQGLTYEQYF
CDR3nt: TGTGCCAGCTCAACCGGACAGGGCCTGACTTACGAGCAGTACTTC

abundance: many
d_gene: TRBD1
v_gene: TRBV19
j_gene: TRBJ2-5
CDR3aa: CASSTARTGKETQYF
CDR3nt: TGTGCCAGTAGTACCGCTCGGACAGGGAAAGAGACCCAGTACTTC

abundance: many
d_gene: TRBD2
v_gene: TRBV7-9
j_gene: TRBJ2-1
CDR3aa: CASSLGRRGWTSALGYNEQFF
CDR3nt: TGTGCCAGCAGCTTAGGTCGAAGGGGTTGGACTAGCGCATTGGGTTACAATGAGCAGTTCTTC

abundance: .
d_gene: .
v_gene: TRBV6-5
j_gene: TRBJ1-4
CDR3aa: CASSPMGAGIRDEKLFF
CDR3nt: TGTGCCAGCAGCCCCATGGGTGCCGGGATACGGGATGAAAAACTGTTTTTT

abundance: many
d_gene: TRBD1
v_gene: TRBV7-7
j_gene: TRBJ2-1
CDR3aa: CASSVDQGAYNEQFF
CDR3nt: TGTGCTAGCAGCGTCGATCAGGGGGCTTACAATGAGCAGTTCTTC

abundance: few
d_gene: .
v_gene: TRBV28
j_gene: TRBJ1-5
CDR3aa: CASSRDGIALPQHF
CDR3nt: TGTGCCAGCAGTAGGGACGGAATAGCATTGCCCCAGCATTTT

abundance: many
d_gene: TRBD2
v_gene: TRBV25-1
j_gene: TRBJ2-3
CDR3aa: CASSLGTTTDTQYF
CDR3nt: TGTGCCAGCAGCCTCGGGACTACCACAGATACGCAGTATTTT

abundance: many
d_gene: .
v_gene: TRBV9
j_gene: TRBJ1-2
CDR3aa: CASSANYGYTF
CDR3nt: TGTGCCAGCAGCGCTAACTATGGCTACACCTTC

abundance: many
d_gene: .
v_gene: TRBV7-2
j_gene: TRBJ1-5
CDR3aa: CASSYGSWNQPQHF
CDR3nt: TGTGCCAGCAGCTATGGGAGTTGGAATCAGCCCCAGCATTTT

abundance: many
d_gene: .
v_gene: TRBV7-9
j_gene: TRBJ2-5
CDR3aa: CASSSEGETQYF
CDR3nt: TGTGCCAGCAGCTCCGAGGGCGAGACCCAGTACTTC

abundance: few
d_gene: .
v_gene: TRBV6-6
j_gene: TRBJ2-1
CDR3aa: CTSSPGGRGSYNEQFF
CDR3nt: TGTACCAGCAGTCCCGGGGGTCGGGGCTCCTACAATGAGCAGTTCTTC

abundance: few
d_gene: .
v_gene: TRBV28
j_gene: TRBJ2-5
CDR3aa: CASSLHGGGETQYF
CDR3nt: TGTGCCAGCAGTTTACACGGTGGGGGGGAGACCCAGTACTTC

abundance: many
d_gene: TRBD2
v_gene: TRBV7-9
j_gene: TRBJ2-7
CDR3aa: CASSPGLAGGFSSYEQYF
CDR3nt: TGTGCCAGCAGCCCCGGACTAGCGGGAGGCTTTTCCTCCTACGAGCAGTACTTC

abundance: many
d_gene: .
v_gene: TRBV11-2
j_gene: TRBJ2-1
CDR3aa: CASSLSVSRNEQFF
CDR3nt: TGTGCCAGCAGCTTATCAGTTTCACGGAATGAGCAGTTCTTC

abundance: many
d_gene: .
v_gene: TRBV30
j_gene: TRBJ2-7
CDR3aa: CAWTHTQGFSYEQYF
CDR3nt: TGTGCCTGGACCCACACACAGGGATTCTCCTACGAGCAGTACTTC

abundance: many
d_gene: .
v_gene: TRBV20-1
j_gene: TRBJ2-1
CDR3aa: CSARKGPRQFF
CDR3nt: TGCAGTGCTAGAAAAGGCCCTCGGCAGTTCTTC

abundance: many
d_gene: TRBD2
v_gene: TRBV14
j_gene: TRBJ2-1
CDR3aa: CASSQERGGLGNEQFF
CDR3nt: TGTGCCAGCAGCCAAGAACGGGGGGGCTTAGGCAATGAGCAGTTCTTC

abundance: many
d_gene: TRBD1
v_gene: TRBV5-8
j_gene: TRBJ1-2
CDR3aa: CASSLVGTGIGYTF
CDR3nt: TGTGCCAGCAGCTTGGTCGGGACAGGGATTGGCTACACCTTC

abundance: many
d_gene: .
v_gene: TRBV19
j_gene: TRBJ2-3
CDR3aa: CASSIGLLADTQYF
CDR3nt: TGTGCCAGTAGTATAGGCCTTTTGGCAGATACGCAGTATTTT

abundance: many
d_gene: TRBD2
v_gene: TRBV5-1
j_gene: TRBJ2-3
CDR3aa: CASSSTSGRADTQYF
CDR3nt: TGCGCCAGCAGCTCCACTAGCGGGAGGGCAGATACGCAGTATTTT

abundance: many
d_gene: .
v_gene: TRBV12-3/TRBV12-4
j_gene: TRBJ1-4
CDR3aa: CASRSTEFGEHEKLFF
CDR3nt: TGTGCCAGCAGATCCACAGAGTTTGGGGAACATGAAAAACTGTTTTTT

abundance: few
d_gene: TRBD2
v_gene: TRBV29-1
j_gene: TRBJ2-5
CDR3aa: CSVAGYEETQYF
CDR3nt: TGCAGCGTAGCGGGATATGAAGAGACCCAGTACTTC

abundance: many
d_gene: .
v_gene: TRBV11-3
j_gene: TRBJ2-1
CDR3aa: CASSPSINEQFF
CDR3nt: TGTGCCAGCAGCCCGTCGATCAATGAGCAGTTCTTC

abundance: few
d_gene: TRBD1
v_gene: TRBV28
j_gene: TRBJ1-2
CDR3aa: CASCLPGQVYGYTF
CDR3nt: TGTGCCAGCTGCCTCCCGGGACAGGTCTATGGCTACACCTTC

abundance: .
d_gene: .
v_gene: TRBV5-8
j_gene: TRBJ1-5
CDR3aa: CASSLVSGGNQPQHF
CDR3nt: TGTGCCAGCAGCTTGGTTTCAGGGGGCAATCAGCCCCAGCATTTT

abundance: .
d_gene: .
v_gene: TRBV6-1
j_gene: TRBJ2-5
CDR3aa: CASSDTPGAGWETQYF
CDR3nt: TGTGCCAGCAGTGATACCCCCGGGGCAGGATGGGAGACCCAGTACTTC

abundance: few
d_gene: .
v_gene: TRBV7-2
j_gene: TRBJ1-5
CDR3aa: CASSLSGYSNQPQHF
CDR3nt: TGTGCCAGCAGCTTAAGCGGGTATAGCAATCAGCCCCAGCATTTT

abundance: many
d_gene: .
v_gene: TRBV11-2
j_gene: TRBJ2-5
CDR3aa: CASSLIRETQYF
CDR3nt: TGTGCCAGCAGCTTGATCCGGGAGACCCAGTACTTC

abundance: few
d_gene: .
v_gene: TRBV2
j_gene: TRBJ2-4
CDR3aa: CASSDRGGRVAKNIQYF
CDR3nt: TGTGCCAGCAGTGATCGAGGGGGAAGGGTAGCCAAAAACATTCAGTACTTC

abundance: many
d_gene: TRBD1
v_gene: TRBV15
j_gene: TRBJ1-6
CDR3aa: CATSREGQDNSPLHF
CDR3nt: TGTGCCACCAGCAGAGAGGGACAGGACAATTCACCCCTCCACTTT

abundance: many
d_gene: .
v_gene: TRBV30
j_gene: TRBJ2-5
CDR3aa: CAWSVGGEETQYF
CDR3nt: TGTGCCTGGAGTGTGGGCGGTGAAGAGACCCAGTACTTC

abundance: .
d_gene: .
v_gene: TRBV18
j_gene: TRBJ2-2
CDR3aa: CASSPDRRSGELFF
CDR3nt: TGTGCCAGCTCACCAGACAGGCGGTCCGGGGAGCTGTTTTTT

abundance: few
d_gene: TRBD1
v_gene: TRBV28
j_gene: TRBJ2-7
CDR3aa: CATRDRSEQYF
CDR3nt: TGTGCCACCCGGGACAGGAGCGAGCAGTACTTC

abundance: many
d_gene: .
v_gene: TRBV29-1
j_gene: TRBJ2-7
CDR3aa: CSVRGPATYEQYF
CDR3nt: TGCAGCGTCCGGGGCCCGGCAACCTACGAGCAGTACTTC

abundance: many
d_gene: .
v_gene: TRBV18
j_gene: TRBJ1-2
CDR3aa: CASSPPSPGYYGYTF
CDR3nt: TGTGCCAGCTCACCACCGTCGCCAGGCTACTATGGCTACACCTTC

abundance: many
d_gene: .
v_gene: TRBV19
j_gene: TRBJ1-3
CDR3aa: CASSIDRSSGNTIYF
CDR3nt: TGTGCCAGTAGCATCGACAGGAGCTCTGGAAACACCATATATTTT

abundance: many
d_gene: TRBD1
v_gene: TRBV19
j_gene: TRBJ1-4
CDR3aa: CASKRGGFGTNEKLFF
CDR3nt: TGTGCCAGTAAGAGAGGGGGCTTCGGGACTAATGAAAAACTGTTTTTT

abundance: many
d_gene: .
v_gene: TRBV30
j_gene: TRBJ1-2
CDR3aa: CAWSETGAGGYTF
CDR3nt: TGTGCCTGGAGCGAAACGGGGGCCGGGGGCTACACCTTC

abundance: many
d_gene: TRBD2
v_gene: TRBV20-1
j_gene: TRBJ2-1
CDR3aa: CSASALAGVGNEQFF
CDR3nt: TGCAGTGCTTCCGCACTAGCGGGAGTTGGCAATGAGCAGTTCTTC

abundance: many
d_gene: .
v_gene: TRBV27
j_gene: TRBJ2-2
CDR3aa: CASSFGHVTGELFF
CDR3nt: TGTGCCAGCAGTTTTGGACATGTAACCGGGGAGCTGTTTTTT

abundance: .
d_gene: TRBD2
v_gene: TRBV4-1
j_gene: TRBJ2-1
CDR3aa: CASSRARTSGRSLYNELFF
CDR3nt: TGCGCCAGCAGCCGAGCCCGGACTAGCGGGAGATCCCTCTACAATGAGCTGTTCTTC

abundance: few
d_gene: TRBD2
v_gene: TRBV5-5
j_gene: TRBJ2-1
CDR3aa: CASSLGASGEGEQFF
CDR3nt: TGTGCCAGCAGCTTGGGGGCTAGCGGGGAGGGTGAGCAGTTCTTC

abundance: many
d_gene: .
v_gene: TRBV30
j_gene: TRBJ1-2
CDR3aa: CAWSEVFYGYTF
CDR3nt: TGTGCCTGGAGTGAGGTGTTCTATGGCTACACCTTC